What follows is one T cell receptor (beta chain) and its context. The data originate from a study of T-cell memory formation after mild COVID-19. One entry per CDR3 protein results from TCRdb running MiXCR on the 5' RACE reads. The sample has about 340,000 distinct CDR3 sequences; approximately 13% are singletons. Germline loops: CDR1 MNHEY, CDR2 SVGEGT. The ends lost 5 bases at V and 6 bases at J; junction bases unmatched: 1. The CDR3 runs to 13 residues. Sample: PBMCs or a T cell subset sorted from them (not recorded which). The rearrangement links TRBV6-2 or TRBV6-3 to TRBJ2-5, with 12 bases identical to TRBD2. The source is a man in his late teens or twenties who had mild COVID-19 (a few samples of this study predate the infection). Cell type and time point are not known. CDR3 in DNA: TGTGCCAGCAGTGGGACTAGCGGGCAGACCCAGTACTTC. It yields the protein CASSGTSGQTQYF.